This T cell receptor (beta chain) stems from a study of blood T cells in healthy people across ages. Findings and limits, study-wide: Both higher diversity and more naive CD4+ cells marked long-lived donors when set against aged donors.

Isolation of PBMCs gave at least 7 million cells per sample. With respect to this clonotype: Its antigen is currently unknown.

A second PCR of 7 to 11 cycles used a sample-barcoded 5' primer and a J-beta primer mix. TCRdb reprocessed the 5' RACE reads via MiXCR and lists one record per CDR3 protein. The sample lists about 580,000 distinct CDR3 sequences, around 48% seen once, with 20% to 25% in the top ten. CDR1 and CDR2 (germline): MNHEY, SVGEGT. The V segment lost 6 bases and the J segment 3 bases; nucleotides outside the gene matches: 7. The length of the CDR3 is 15 residues. The sequencing sample was made of blood. The clonotype originates from a man at least 80 years old in good health. This chain uses TRBV6-2 or TRBV6-3 with TRBJ2-5; TRBD1 matches at 10 bases. Written as DNA, the CDR3 is TGTGCCAGCAGCCCCTCCGGGACAGGGGAAGAGACCCAGTACTTC. Translation: CASSPSGTGEETQYF.